This TCR beta chain was observed in a study of T cells after yellow fever vaccination. On the study more broadly: Any fraction with a low cell number was prepared using SMART-Seq v4 Ultra Low Input.

Points from the study as a whole: The presence of abundant clonotypes contaminating from the bulk population was possible in FACS-sorted repertoires. After the booster, roughly 96% of CD4 and just over 85% of CD8 primary-response clones were re-detected.

TCR cDNA was made by 5'RACE template switching, adding a universal primer site and UMIs. TCRdb reprocessed the 5' RACE reads with MiXCR, giving one entry per CDR3 protein. The sample lists 80,000 to 100,000 distinct CDR3 sequences; roughly 10% were seen once. This CDR3 has 17 amino acids. V lost 4 bases, J lost 3 bases, and 18 bases lay in between. Germline V CDR1 and CDR2: ENHRY, SYGVKD. This clonotype came up many times. This rearrangement joins TRBV10-3 to TRBJ1-4, with D possibly TRBD1 on 6 matching bases. This clonotype originated in a man between 18 and 29 years old who received the YFV17D yellow fever vaccine. This material consisted of CD8+ T cells not binding an NS4B(214-222) dextramer, sorted from PBMCs, taken roughly 14 days after the first yellow fever vaccination. The CDR3 here is CAISGTAKGGPNEKLFF. The CDR3 coding sequence is TGTGCCATCAGTGGGACAGCTAAAGGAGGTCCTAATGAAAAACTGTTTTTT.